These T cell receptor beta chains were read from a single sample in a study of T cell responses to AZD1222 COVID-19 vaccine. Here immunoSEQ multiplex PCR was the method, and the copy in TCRdb shows in-frame clones only, minus some. The repertoire holds approximately 120,000 clones, roughly nine tenths seen once, with around 9.5% in the top ten. Here the sequenced sample was peripheral blood, taken 28 days after the second AZD1222 dose. The receptors were sampled from an adult who received the AZD1222 COVID-19 vaccine. Both conserved end residues are part of each CDR3. The D gene is left open where the match is weak. Rows give clone size only sometimes, using once, few, many, or a class for an expanded clone.

d_call	clone_size	v_call	j_call	cdr3_nt	cdr3_aa
-	-	TRBV30	TRBJ1-4	TGTGCCTGGGACCAGGGTTTTGTCGAAAAACTGTTTTTT	CAWDQGFVEKLFF
TRBD1	-	TRBV7-9	TRBJ2-2	TGTGCCAGCAGCCCTTGGGGACAGGGAAGCGGGGAGCTGTTTTTT	CASSPWGQGSGELFF
-	-	TRBV12-3/TRBV12-4	TRBJ1-2	TGTGCCAGCAGTTTCTCCGGATTTGGCTACACCTTC	CASSFSGFGYTF
-	-	TRBV18	TRBJ1-1	TGTGCCAGCTCTACCTTGGAGGGGATGGGAACTGAAGCTTTCTTT	CASSTLEGMGTEAFF
TRBD1	-	TRBV11-2	TRBJ1-1	TGTGCCAGCAGCTTTATAGACAGGGGGGAGACTGAAGCTTTCTTT	CASSFIDRGETEAFF
-	many	TRBV7-9	TRBJ1-6	TGTGCCAGCAGCTTAGCGTCACCCCTCCACTTT	CASSLASPLHF
-	-	TRBV14	TRBJ1-1	TGTGCCAGCAGCTTAAGACGGAACACTGAAGCTTTCTTT	CASSLRRNTEAFF
-	-	TRBV27	TRBJ1-3	TGTGCCAGCAGTTCCCTTGGGGATTCTGGAAACACCATATATTTT	CASSSLGDSGNTIYF
-	-	TRBV4-2	TRBJ1-1	TGTGCCAGCAGCCAAGTGCCAAGTATTGGGGAAGCTTTCTTT	CASSQVPSIGEAFF
TRBD1	-	TRBV6-5	TRBJ1-5	TGTGCCAGCAGTAGGGACAGGGCGAATCAGCCCCAGCATTTT	CASSRDRANQPQHF
-	-	TRBV21-1	TRBJ1-2	TGTGCCAGCAGCATCTACCGGACGGAGGAGAATTATGGCTACACCTTC	CASSIYRTEENYGYTF
-	-	TRBV29-1	TRBJ1-1	TGCAGCGTTTCGGGCGTGAACACTGAAGCTTTCTTT	CSVSGVNTEAFF
TRBD1	-	TRBV27	TRBJ1-1	TGTGCCAGCGGCTACCGGGACAGGGGTGCTGAAGCTTTCTTT	CASGYRDRGAEAFF
-	-	TRBV2	TRBJ2-5	TGTGCCAGCAGTGAGGGACCTCTCCCCCAAGAGACCCAGTACTTC	CASSEGPLPQETQYF
-	-	TRBV18	TRBJ1-1	TGTGCCAGCTCACCGCTGAACACTGAAGCTTTCTTT	CASSPLNTEAFF
-	-	TRBV29-1	TRBJ1-2	TGCAGCGTTGAACGTAAGGGGCCCGGCTACACCTTC	CSVERKGPGYTF
-	-	TRBV6-5	TRBJ1-1	TGTGCCAGCAGCAGGTCCATGAACACTGAAGCTTTCTTT	CASSRSMNTEAFF
TRBD2	-	TRBV27	TRBJ2-1	TGTGCCAGCAGTTTAAGCCCCAGACTAGCGGGAGGAAGGAATGAGCAGTTCTTC	CASSLSPRLAGGRNEQFF
TRBD1	-	TRBV2	TRBJ1-1	TGTGCCAGCAGTTCACGACAGGGAGGTACTGAAGCTTTCTTT	CASSSRQGGTEAFF
TRBD1	-	TRBV19	TRBJ2-1	TGTGCCAGTAGCAACCGAAAACCGGGACAGGGGGACAATGAGCAGTTCTTC	CASSNRKPGQGDNEQFF
TRBD1	-	TRBV6-5	TRBJ1-2	TGTGCCAGCAGATCAGGGGGCTTGGGCTACACCTTC	CASRSGGLGYTF
-	-	TRBV6-5	TRBJ1-2	TGTGCCAGCAGTAGGGACTTCTATGGCTACACCTTC	CASSRDFYGYTF
-	-	TRBV5-6	TRBJ2-7	TGTGCCAGCAGCTTGGTGATTGGGCGGACTTCCTACGAGCAGTACTTC	CASSLVIGRTSYEQYF
-	-	TRBV4-1	TRBJ2-7	TGCGCCAGCAGCCAAGAACGGAGGGGGACTGGCTACGAGCAGTACTTC	CASSQERRGTGYEQYF
TRBD1	-	TRBV4-3	TRBJ1-2	TGCGCCAGCAGCCAGGACAGGGGGCTGGGCGGCTACACCTTC	CASSQDRGLGGYTF
-	once	TRBV6-1	TRBJ2-3	TGTGCCAGCAGTGACGCGGGGGCCGGCACAGATACGCAGTATTTT	CASSDAGAGTDTQYF
-	-	TRBV5-1	TRBJ1-4	TGCGCCAGCAGTCTAGAAACCATGGGGGAAAAACTGTTTTTT	CASSLETMGEKLFF
-	-	TRBV6-2/TRBV6-3	TRBJ2-7	TGTGCCAGCAGTTACGAGTCCGGCGCCTTCTACGAGCAGTACTTC	CASSYESGAFYEQYF
TRBD1	-	TRBV2	TRBJ1-4	TGTGCCAGCAGGGGACAGGGGGTGATTGCAACTAATGAAAAACTGTTTTTT	CASRGQGVIATNEKLFF
TRBD1	-	TRBV11-3	TRBJ1-1	TGTGCCAGCAGCCCAGGGACAGAGAACACTGAAGCTTTCTTT	CASSPGTENTEAFF
-	-	TRBV5-1	TRBJ2-7	TGCGCCAGCAGAGTGGGATCCTACGAGCAGTACTTC	CASRVGSYEQYF
TRBD1	-	TRBV20-1	TRBJ1-2	TGCAGTGTTAGTACAGGGGGCGGAGGCGGCTACACCTTC	CSVSTGGGGGYTF
-	-	TRBV18	TRBJ2-5	TGTGCCAGCTCATCCTCGTCCGCTTATGGAGAGACCCAGTACTTC	CASSSSSAYGETQYF
-	once	TRBV18	TRBJ1-2	TGTGCCAGCTCACCCCAAGAGGACCCAGGAGTGTCGGGCTACACCTTC	CASSPQEDPGVSGYTF
-	-	TRBV10-3	TRBJ2-3	TGTGCCATCACCTCCGGCTCAGATACGCAGTATTTT	CAITSGSDTQYF
TRBD1	-	TRBV30	TRBJ1-2	TGTGCCTGGAGTGTACCGGGACAGCCTGATTATGGCTACACCTTC	CAWSVPGQPDYGYTF
-	few	TRBV4-1	TRBJ2-7	TGCGCCAGCAGCCTCAACAATGGTTACGAGCAGTACTTC	CASSLNNGYEQYF
TRBD1	once	TRBV28	TRBJ1-5	TGTGCCAGCAGCGGACAGGCCCATCAGCCCCAGCATTTT	CASSGQAHQPQHF
-	few	TRBV30	TRBJ1-3	TGTGCCTGGAAAAGGGCTGGAAACACCATATATTTT	CAWKRAGNTIYF
-	-	TRBV7-9	TRBJ1-3	TGTGCCAGCAGCTTGGGACCGGCCTCTGGAAACACCATATATTTT	CASSLGPASGNTIYF
-	few	TRBV7-9	TRBJ1-6	TGTGCCAGCAGCTTAGGGAGAGCAAATTATAATTCACCCCTCCACTTT	CASSLGRANYNSPLHF
-	-	TRBV30	TRBJ1-6	TGTGCCTGGAGTGAGGACGGATATAATTCACCCCTCCACTTT	CAWSEDGYNSPLHF
TRBD1	-	TRBV6-5	TRBJ1-5	TGTGCCAGCAGTTACTCGACGGGGACAGACCAGCCCCAGCATTTT	CASSYSTGTDQPQHF
TRBD2	-	TRBV14	TRBJ2-7	TGTGCCAGCAGCCAATCCTCAGGTGGGACTAGGAGACGGGAGCAGTACTTC	CASSQSSGGTRRREQYF
-	-	TRBV6-5	TRBJ1-2	TGTGCCAGCAGTTACTCGGACGGCTACTATGGCTACACCTTC	CASSYSDGYYGYTF
-	-	TRBV30	TRBJ1-4	TGTGCCTGGAGGCGGGCCGGCACTAATGAAAAACTGTTTTTT	CAWRRAGTNEKLFF